Below, 2 T cell receptor beta chains from the same sample are listed, as sequenced in a study of blood T cell repertoires in COVID-19. TCRdb's copy holds only in-frame clones and misses some; the assay was immunoSEQ multiplex PCR. The data show about 140,000 clones, 70% to 80% seen once. The sequenced sample consisted of peripheral blood. These receptors originate from a woman aged 50 to 60 with active or convalescent COVID-19.

This clone was counted between two and nine times. CDR3 DNA sequence: TGTGCCAGCAGCCCGGTCCGGGGGGAAGGGCACATTCAGTACTTC. This gives the protein CASSPVRGEGHIQYF. The V call is TRBV11-1, the J call TRBJ2-4; 7 bases line up with TRBD2. CDR3 length: 15 residues. The V gene end was trimmed by 5 bases and the J gene end by 8 bases; junction bases not matched to a gene: 12. CDR1 is SGHAT and CDR2 is FQDESV in the germline V gene (reference sequence).

The chain combines TRBV9 with TRBJ2-1, with 7 bases aligning to TRBD2. With V trimmed by 0 bases and J by 4 bases, 7 bases remained unmatched. The CDR3 has 16 residues. Germline-derived CDR1 and CDR2 are SGDLS and YYNGEE. The CDR3 loop reads CASSVGGLDLYNEQFF. CDR3 nucleotides: TGTGCCAGCAGCGTAGGTGGACTAGACCTTTACAATGAGCAGTTCTTC.